The source of this T cell receptor (beta chain) is a study of T cells in Graves' hyperthyroidism and ophthalmopathy. The ends were cut back, 3 bases at V and 8 bases at J, with 17 bases in the middle. The germline V gene encodes CDR1 SGHVS and CDR2 FQNEAQ. The CDR3 extends over 16 amino acids. TCR beta CDR3 sequences were amplified from RNA transcripts. The TCR CDR3 first-round RT-PCR relied on the HTBI primer set. TCRdb re-derived calls from the multiplex PCR reads in MiXCR, one entry per CDR3 protein. In the table there are about 840,000 distinct CDR3 sequences, about two fifths of which are singletons.

Sequencing was carried out using blood. This TCR came from a man aged 18 to 30 with Graves' hyperthyroidism. This chain connects TRBV7-8 to TRBJ1-6; TRBD1 is a possible D gene (5 bases). The CDR3 sequence: CASSFFPAGGDSPLHF. The CDR3 region has the DNA TGTGCCAGCAGCTTTTTCCCAGCCGGGGGGGATTCACCCCTCCACTTT.